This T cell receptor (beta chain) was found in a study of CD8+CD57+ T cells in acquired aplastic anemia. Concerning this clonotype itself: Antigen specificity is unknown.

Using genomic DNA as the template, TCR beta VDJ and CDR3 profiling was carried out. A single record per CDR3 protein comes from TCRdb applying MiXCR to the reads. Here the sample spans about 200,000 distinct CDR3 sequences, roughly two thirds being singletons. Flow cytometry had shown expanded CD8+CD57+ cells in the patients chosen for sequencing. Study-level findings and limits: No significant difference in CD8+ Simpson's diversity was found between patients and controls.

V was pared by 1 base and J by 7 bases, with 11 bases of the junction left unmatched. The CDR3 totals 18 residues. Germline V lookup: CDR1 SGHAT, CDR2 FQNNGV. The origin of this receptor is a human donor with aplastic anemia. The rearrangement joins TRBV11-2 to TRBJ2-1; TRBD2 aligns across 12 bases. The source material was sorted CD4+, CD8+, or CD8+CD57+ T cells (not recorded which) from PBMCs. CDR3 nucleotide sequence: TGTGCCAGCAGCTTAGGGTCCCAACTAGCGGGGGGCTTGAATGAGCAGTTCTTC. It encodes CASSLGSQLAGGLNEQFF.